The 11 T cell receptor beta chains listed next were all sequenced from one sample in a study of blood T cell repertoires in COVID-19. Assay: immunoSEQ multiplex PCR; the TCRdb copy retains only in-frame clones and omits some. Here the sample spans approximately 60,000 clones, roughly 76% being singletons. The sample taken for sequencing was peripheral blood. All receptors come from a man aged 45 to 65 with active or convalescent COVID-19.

This clone was counted a few times. V gene TRBV29-1 combines with J gene TRBJ1-1; possible D gene TRBD1, 6 bases. Germline assignment: CDR1 SQVTM and CDR2 ANQGSEA. With 6 bases removed from V and 9 bases from J, the gap between germline ends came to 11 bases. The CDR3 contains 10 residues. CDR3 DNA sequence: TGCAGCGTCTTGACAGGACAAGCTTTCTTT. It translates to CSVLTGQAFF. The full variable domain, with the rest looked up from reference TRBV29-1 and TRBJ1-1, is SAVISQKPSRDICQRGTSLTIQCQVDSQVTMMFWYRQQPGQSLTLIATANQGSEATYESGFVIDKFPISRPNLTFSTLTVSNMSPEDSSIYLCSVLTGQAFFGQGTRLTVV.

The V call is TRBV2, the J call TRBJ2-1, with 9 bases matching TRBD2. Germline V gene data show CDR1 as SNHLY and CDR2 as FYNNEI. The CDR3 loop spans 14 amino acids. V trimming: 9 bases; J trimming: 9 bases; junction bases outside the gene matches: 12. CDR3 coding DNA: TGTGCCAGAACAGGGACTAGCCCAGAGAGTGAGCAGTTCTTC. Its protein is CARTGTSPESEQFF.

The count of this clone is one. The rearrangement uses TRBV19 and TRBJ2-1; 9 nucleotides agree with TRBD2. V was clipped by 4 bases and J by 5 bases; unmatched bases: 6. From germline, CDR1 is LNHDA and CDR2 SQIVND (reference sequence). The CDR3 loop spans 15 amino acids. The CDR3 protein is CASSTGRGGDNEQFF. The CDR3 coding sequence is TGTGCCAGTAGTACCGGGCGGGGGGGCGACAATGAGCAGTTCTTC.

The J gene is TRBJ2-3, the V gene TRBV12-5; 9 nucleotides match TRBD1. Germline-derived CDR1 and CDR2 are LGHNT and FRNRAP. V was clipped by 6 bases and J by 5 bases; unmatched bases: 9. The CDR3 length is 15 residues. The CDR3 DNA reads as TGTGCTAGTGGCCGGACAGGGGCGTTGGGAGATACGCAGTATTTT. Its translation is CASGRTGALGDTQYF.

The J gene is TRBJ2-3, the V gene TRBV7-2, with 14 nucleotides matching TRBD2. The CDR3 is 16 amino acids. J lost 5 bases, V lost 5 bases, and 6 bases had no gene match. Germline assignment: CDR1 SGHTA and CDR2 FQGNSA. The CDR3, as DNA: TGTGCCAGCAGCCTGACTAGCGGGGGGGGACAAGATACGCAGTATTTT. The encoded protein is CASSLTSGGGQDTQYF.

The chain joins TRBV7-9 to TRBJ1-1, with D perhaps TRBD1 (6 bases). Trimming left V 5 bases short and J 1 base short, with 14 bases between. There are 15 residues in the CDR3. Germline CDR1 and CDR2: SEHNR and FQNEAQ (reference sequence). Here the CDR3 reads CASSRGAATNTEAFF. The CDR3 bases are TGTGCCAGCAGCCGGGGGGCAGCTACGAACACTGAAGCTTTCTTT.

This clone occurred a few times. The rearrangement uses TRBV3-1 (or the pseudogene TRBV3-2) and TRBJ1-1; D unclear. This CDR3 spans 11 amino acids. Germline CDR1 reads LGHDT; CDR2 reads YNNKEL (reference sequence). V lost 4 bases and J lost 2, with 2 bases in between. The CDR3 nucleotides read TGTGCCAGCAGCCTAAACACTGAAGCTTTCTTT. Translated, it gives CASSLNTEAFF.

This clone was found a few times. This rearrangement joins TRBV19 to TRBJ1-5; possible D gene TRBD1, 6 bases. Looked up from germline, CDR1 is LNHDA and CDR2 is SQIVND (reference sequence). The CDR3 length is 13 residues. Trimming took off 6 bases at V and 5 bases at J, with 11 bases between the two ends. The CDR3 sequence: CASRDRWYQPQHF. The CDR3 DNA reads as TGTGCCAGTAGAGACAGGTGGTATCAGCCCCAGCATTTT.

V gene TRBV2 combines with J gene TRBJ1-1, with D unresolved. V was trimmed by 7 bases and J by 2 bases, leaving 5 bases between them. The V gene's germline CDR1 is SNHLY and CDR2 FYNNEI. CDR3 length: 11 residues. The CDR3 loop reads CASMANTEAFF. The CDR3, as DNA: TGTGCCAGCATGGCTAACACTGAAGCTTTCTTT.

V gene TRBV19 combines with J gene TRBJ2-3; the match to TRBD1 covers 7 bases. Germline trimming cut 6 bases from V and 3 bases from J; bases unmatched to any gene: 9. Germline-derived CDR1 and CDR2 are LNHDA and SQIVND (reference sequence). This CDR3 region has 15 residues. CDR3 amino acids: CASSPSGTETDTQYF. DNA of the CDR3: TGTGCCAGTAGCCCGTCGGGGACAGAGACAGATACGCAGTATTTT.

CDR3 region: CASSEWREQFF. The CDR3 DNA reads as TGTGCCAGCAGTGAATGGAGGGAGCAGTTCTTC. V and J are TRBV6-1 and TRBJ2-1; D is perhaps TRBD2 (5 bases). This CDR3 is 11 amino acids long. V was pared by 2 bases and J by 10 bases, with 6 bases between. In germline, CDR1 is MNHNS, CDR2 SASEGT.